This is a list of T cell receptor beta chains from one sample in a study of CD8 T cells in ankylosing spondylitis. One entry per CDR3 protein, called by TCRdb with MiXCR from the 5' RACE reads. The sample consists of some 840,000 distinct CDR3 sequences, roughly 10% of them appearing once. Sequencing was carried out using blood, either unsorted or a sorted T cell fraction (not recorded which). Receptor source: a male donor with ankylosing spondylitis. Both conserved end residues are part of each CDR3. The order of the fields is V gene, D gene, clone size, J gene, CDR3 protein, CDR3 DNA. D genes are given only for firm matches. Part of the rows lack a size; the others show once, few, many or a class for expanded clones.

TRBV20-1	-	-	TRBJ2-5	CSARDFKGRSSETQYF	TGCAGTGCTAGAGATTTTAAGGGGCGCTCGTCGGAGACCCAGTACTTC
TRBV9	TRBD2	many	TRBJ2-1	CASSVAGGSYNEQFF	TGTGCCAGCAGCGTAGCGGGGGGCTCCTACAATGAGCAGTTCTTC
TRBV5-6	-	few	TRBJ1-5	CASSLWAGNGNQPQHF	TGTGCCAGCAGCTTGTGGGCGGGAAACGGCAATCAGCCCCAGCATTTT
TRBV10-1	TRBD2	-	TRBJ2-2	CASAGGRGGELFF	TGCGCCAGCGCGGGGGGCCGAGGCGGGGAGCTGTTTTTT
TRBV6-5	TRBD1	few	TRBJ1-1	CASSYTTGKAFF	TGTGCCAGCAGTTACACGACAGGGAAAGCTTTCTTT
TRBV27	-	-	TRBJ2-1	CASSFKSVSSYNEQFF	TGTGCCAGCAGTTTCAAGAGCGTGAGCTCCTACAATGAGCAGTTCTTC
TRBV6-5	-	few	TRBJ1-5	CASSYSGSNQPQHF	TGTGCCAGCAGTTACTCAGGGAGCAATCAGCCCCAGCATTTT
TRBV7-2	-	few	TRBJ1-2	CASSLLFRGAENGYTF	TGTGCCAGCAGCTTATTGTTTCGGGGGGCAGAGAATGGCTACACCTTC
TRBV20-1	TRBD2	-	TRBJ2-1	CCARVAETSRYNEQFF	TGCTGTGCTAGAGTCGCCGAGACTAGCAGATACAATGAGCAGTTCTTC
TRBV9	TRBD1	-	TRBJ1-4	CASSVGGTANEKLFF	TGTGCCAGCAGCGTAGGCGGGACAGCTAATGAAAAACTGTTTTTT
TRBV5-1	-	-	TRBJ2-5	CASSSRPVADHETQYF	TGCGCCAGCAGCTCCCGGCCGGTGGCAGACCACGAGACCCAGTACTTC
TRBV7-8	-	-	TRBJ2-3	CASSLANAAQYF	TGTGCCAGCAGCTTGGCAAACGCTGCGCAGTATTTT
TRBV12-3/TRBV12-4	-	few	TRBJ1-5	CASRPTNNQPQHF	TGTGCCAGCAGACCGACAAACAATCAGCCCCAGCATTTT
TRBV11-3	TRBD2	-	TRBJ2-2	CASSPGRAWDGELFF	TGTGCCAGCAGCCCCGGGAGGGCCTGGGACGGGGAGCTGTTTTTT
TRBV7-8	TRBD1	few	TRBJ1-4	CASSLDRAGEKLFF	TGTGCCAGCAGCCTGGACAGGGCGGGGGAAAAACTGTTTTTT
TRBV20-1	-	many	TRBJ2-3	CSATPLAFTDTQYF	TGCAGTGCTACTCCGCTAGCTTTCACAGATACGCAGTATTTT
TRBV10-3	TRBD1	-	TRBJ1-2	CAITGTGDKGNYGYTF	TGTGCCATCACCGGGACAGGGGACAAAGGCAACTATGGCTACACCTTC
TRBV4-2	TRBD2	-	TRBJ2-1	CASSRRTSGGYNEQFF	TGTGCCAGCAGCCGGCGCACTAGCGGGGGATACAATGAGCAGTTCTTC
TRBV6-5	TRBD1	few	TRBJ2-3	CASSYSYRGITDTQYF	TGTGCCAGCAGTTACTCCTACAGGGGTATCACAGATACGCAGTATTTT
TRBV5-1	-	-	TRBJ2-5	CASSLMAHQETQYF	TGCGCCAGCAGCTTGATGGCGCACCAAGAGACCCAGTACTTC
TRBV7-2	-	few	TRBJ2-7	CASSSRGRTGAYEQYF	TGTGCCAGCAGCTCGCGCGGGAGAACAGGGGCCTACGAGCAGTACTTC
TRBV29-1	TRBD1	few	TRBJ2-4	CSAGTGGNIQYF	TGCAGCGCCGGGACAGGGGGAAACATTCAGTACTTC
TRBV7-2	-	few	TRBJ2-5	CASSSWGRTGETQYF	TGTGCCAGCAGCTCCTGGGGGAGAACTGGAGAGACCCAGTACTTC
TRBV5-1	TRBD2	few	TRBJ2-3	CASSIPSGSTDTQYF	TGCGCCAGCAGTATTCCTAGCGGAAGCACAGATACGCAGTATTTT
TRBV18	TRBD1	few	TRBJ2-7	CASSPGQEPYEQYF	TGTGCCAGCTCACCCGGACAGGAACCCTACGAGCAGTACTTC
TRBV6-1	-	-	TRBJ2-1	CASSRGTFYNEQFF	TGTGCCAGCAGCCGGGGGACCTTCTACAATGAGCAGTTCTTC
TRBV20-1	-	few	TRBJ2-7	CSASWTVGSSYEQYF	TGCAGTGCCTCCTGGACAGTTGGAAGCTCCTACGAGCAGTACTTC
TRBV29-1	-	many	TRBJ2-3	CSAEDSRADTQYF	TGCAGCGCTGAGGACAGCCGGGCAGATACGCAGTATTTT
TRBV4-3	TRBD2	-	TRBJ2-2	CASSQRSGSNTGELFF	TGCGCCAGCAGCCAACGTAGCGGGTCGAACACCGGGGAGCTGTTTTTT
TRBV6-2/TRBV6-3	TRBD1	few	TRBJ2-3	CASSGTTGALTDTQYF	TGTGCCAGCAGCGGGACGACAGGGGCCCTCACAGATACGCAGTATTTT
TRBV5-1	-	few	TRBJ2-3	CASSLAPDTQYF	TGCGCCAGCAGCTTGGCGCCAGATACGCAGTATTTT
TRBV20-1	TRBD2	many	TRBJ2-1	CSALTSGGADEQFF	TGCAGTGCTTTGACTAGCGGGGGGGCAGATGAGCAGTTCTTC
TRBV20-1	-	-	TRBJ2-5	CSARDRRAEETQYF	TGCAGTGCTAGAGACCGCAGGGCCGAAGAGACCCAGTACTTC
TRBV6-1	TRBD2	-	TRBJ2-1	CASSPTSNYEQFF	TGTGCCAGCAGCCCGACTAGCAACTATGAGCAGTTCTTC
TRBV18	TRBD2	many	TRBJ2-7	CASSPPGLDSYEQYF	TGTGCCAGCTCACCCCCGGGACTAGACTCCTACGAGCAGTACTTC
TRBV12-3/TRBV12-4	TRBD2	few	TRBJ2-1	CASSFRLAGYNEQFF	TGTGCCAGCAGTTTTCGGTTAGCGGGGTACAATGAGCAGTTCTTC
TRBV4-3	-	few	TRBJ2-7	CASSQERVSRYSYEQYF	TGCGCCAGCAGCCAAGAGAGGGTATCGAGGTATTCCTACGAGCAGTACTTC
TRBV6-5	-	-	TRBJ2-3	CASSYDWGSTDTQYF	TGTGCCAGCAGTTACGATTGGGGTAGCACAGATACGCAGTATTTT
TRBV24-1	TRBD1	-	TRBJ2-1	CATSGTGAFGQFF	TGTGCCACCAGTGGTACAGGGGCCTTCGGACAGTTCTTC
TRBV5-1	-	-	TRBJ2-7	CASSLFQVGNEQYF	TGCGCCAGCAGCTTATTTCAGGTGGGGAACGAGCAGTACTTC
TRBV13	-	many	TRBJ1-1	CASSPLSDRNTEAFF	TGTGCCAGCTCCCCTCTTTCGGACAGAAACACTGAAGCTTTCTTT
TRBV11-2	-	many	TRBJ1-1	CASSLAWGNTEAFF	TGTGCCAGCAGCTTAGCGTGGGGAAACACTGAAGCTTTCTTT
TRBV11-1	-	-	TRBJ2-1	CASSLRQQGGEQFF	TGTGCCAGCAGCTTACGGCAACAGGGAGGTGAGCAGTTCTTC
TRBV5-5	-	many	TRBJ1-2	CASIFWTTSNYGYTF	TGTGCCAGCATCTTCTGGACGACTTCTAACTATGGCTACACCTTC
TRBV7-2	-	few	TRBJ2-7	CASSRTQNEQYF	TGTGCCAGCAGCCGAACTCAAAACGAGCAGTACTTC
TRBV6-1	-	few	TRBJ2-7	CASRSPGLGRSYEQYF	TGTGCCAGCAGATCCCCCGGACTCGGCCGATCCTACGAGCAGTACTTC
TRBV27	-	few	TRBJ2-7	CASSFDRHYEQYF	TGTGCCAGCAGTTTTGACAGACACTACGAGCAGTACTTC